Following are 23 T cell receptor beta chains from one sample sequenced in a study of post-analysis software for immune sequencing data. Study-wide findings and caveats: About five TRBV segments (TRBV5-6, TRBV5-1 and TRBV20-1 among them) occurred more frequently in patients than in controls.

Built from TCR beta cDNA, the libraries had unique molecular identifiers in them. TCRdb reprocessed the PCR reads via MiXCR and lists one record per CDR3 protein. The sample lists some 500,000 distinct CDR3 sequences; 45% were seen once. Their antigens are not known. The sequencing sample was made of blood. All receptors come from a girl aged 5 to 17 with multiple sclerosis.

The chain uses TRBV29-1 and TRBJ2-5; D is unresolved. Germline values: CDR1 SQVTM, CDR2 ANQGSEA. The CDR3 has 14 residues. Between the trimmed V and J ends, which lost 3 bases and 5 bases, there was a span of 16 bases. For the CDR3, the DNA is TGCAGCGTTGAGTCTTTCCAGATTCGGGAGACCCAGTACTTC. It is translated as CSVESFQIRETQYF.

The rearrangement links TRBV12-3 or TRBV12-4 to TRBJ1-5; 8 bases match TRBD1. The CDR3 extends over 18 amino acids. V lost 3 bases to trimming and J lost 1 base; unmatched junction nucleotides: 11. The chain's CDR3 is CASSFEGQVLGSNQPQHF. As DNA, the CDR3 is TGTGCCAGCAGTTTCGAGGGACAGGTGTTAGGGAGCAATCAGCCCCAGCATTTT.

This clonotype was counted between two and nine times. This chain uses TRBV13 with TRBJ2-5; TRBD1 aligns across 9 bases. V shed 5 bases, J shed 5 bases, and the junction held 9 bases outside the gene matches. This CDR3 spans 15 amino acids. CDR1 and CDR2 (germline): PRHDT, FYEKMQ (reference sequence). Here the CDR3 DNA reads TGTGCCAGCAGCACCCTGGACAGGGGCGGGGAGACCCAGTACTTC. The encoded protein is CASSTLDRGGETQYF. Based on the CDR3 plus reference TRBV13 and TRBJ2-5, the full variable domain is AAGVIQSPRHLIKEKRETATLKCYPIPRHDTVYWYQQGPGQDPQFLISFYEKMQSDKGSIPDRFSAQQFSDYHSELNMSSLELGDSALYFCASSTLDRGGETQYFGPGTRLLVL.

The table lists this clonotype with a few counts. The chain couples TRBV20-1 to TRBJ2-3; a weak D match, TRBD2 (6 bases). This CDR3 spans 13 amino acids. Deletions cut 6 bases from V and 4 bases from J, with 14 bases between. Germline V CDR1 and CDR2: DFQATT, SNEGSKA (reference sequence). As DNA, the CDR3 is TGCAGTGCCGGGGGTGGGCGAGCAGATACGCAGTATTTT. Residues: CSAGGGRADTQYF.

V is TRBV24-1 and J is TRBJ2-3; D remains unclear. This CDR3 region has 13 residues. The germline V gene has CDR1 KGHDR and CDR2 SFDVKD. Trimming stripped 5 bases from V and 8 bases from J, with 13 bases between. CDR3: CATSAGSTVTQYF. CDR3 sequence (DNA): TGTGCCACCAGTGCAGGCTCCACCGTTACGCAGTATTTT.

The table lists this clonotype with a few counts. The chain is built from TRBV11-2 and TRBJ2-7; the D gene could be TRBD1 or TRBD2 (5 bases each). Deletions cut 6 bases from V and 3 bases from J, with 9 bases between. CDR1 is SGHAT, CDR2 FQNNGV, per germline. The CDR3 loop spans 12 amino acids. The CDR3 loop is CASRGPHYEQYF. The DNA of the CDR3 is TGTGCCAGCAGGGGACCACACTACGAGCAGTACTTC.

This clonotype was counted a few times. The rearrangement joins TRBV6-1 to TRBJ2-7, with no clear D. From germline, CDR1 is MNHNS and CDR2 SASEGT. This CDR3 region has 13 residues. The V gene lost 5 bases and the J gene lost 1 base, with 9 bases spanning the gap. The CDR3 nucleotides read TGTGCCAGCAGTTTAGAGCATTCCTACGAGCAGTACTTC. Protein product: CASSLEHSYEQYF.

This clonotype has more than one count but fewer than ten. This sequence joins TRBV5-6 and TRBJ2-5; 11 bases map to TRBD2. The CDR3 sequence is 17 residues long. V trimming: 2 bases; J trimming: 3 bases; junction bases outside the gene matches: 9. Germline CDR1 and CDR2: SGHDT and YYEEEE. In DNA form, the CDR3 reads TGTGCCAGCAGCTTCGGGAGATTAGCGGGAGGGGAAGAGACCCAGTACTTC. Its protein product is CASSFGRLAGGEETQYF.

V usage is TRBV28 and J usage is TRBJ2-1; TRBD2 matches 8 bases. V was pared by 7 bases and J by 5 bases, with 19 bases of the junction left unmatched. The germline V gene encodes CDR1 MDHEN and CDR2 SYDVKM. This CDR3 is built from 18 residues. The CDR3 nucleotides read TGTGCCAGCAACCACGGGACTAGTGGGAGGGCCCATCACAATGAGCAGTTCTTC. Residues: CASNHGTSGRAHHNEQFF.

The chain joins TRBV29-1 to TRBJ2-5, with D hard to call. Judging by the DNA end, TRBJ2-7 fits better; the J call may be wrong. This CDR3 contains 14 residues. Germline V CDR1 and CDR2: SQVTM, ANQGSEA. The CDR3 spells CSVEDQWADNEQYF. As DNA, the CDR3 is TGCAGCGTTGAAGATCAATGGGCCGATAACGAGCAGTACTTC.

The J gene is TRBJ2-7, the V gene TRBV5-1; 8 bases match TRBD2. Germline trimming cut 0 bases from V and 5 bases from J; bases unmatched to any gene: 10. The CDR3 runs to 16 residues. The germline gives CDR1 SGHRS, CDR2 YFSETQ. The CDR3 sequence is CASSLVRSGSGHEQYF. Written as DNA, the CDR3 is TGCGCCAGCAGCTTGGTAAGGAGCGGGAGTGGCCACGAGCAGTACTTC.

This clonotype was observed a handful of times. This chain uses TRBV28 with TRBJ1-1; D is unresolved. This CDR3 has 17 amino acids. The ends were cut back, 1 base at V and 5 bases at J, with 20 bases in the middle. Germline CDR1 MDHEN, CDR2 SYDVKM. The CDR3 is CASSLFPVGSLSTEAFF. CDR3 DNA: TGTGCCAGCAGTTTATTTCCCGTGGGCAGCTTGTCGACTGAAGCTTTCTTT. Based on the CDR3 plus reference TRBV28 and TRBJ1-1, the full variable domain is DVKVTQSSRYLVKRTGEKVFLECVQDMDHENMFWYRQDPGLGLRLIYFSYDVKMKEKGDIPEGYSVSREKKERFSLILESASTNQTSMYLCASSLFPVGSLSTEAFFGQGTRLTVV.

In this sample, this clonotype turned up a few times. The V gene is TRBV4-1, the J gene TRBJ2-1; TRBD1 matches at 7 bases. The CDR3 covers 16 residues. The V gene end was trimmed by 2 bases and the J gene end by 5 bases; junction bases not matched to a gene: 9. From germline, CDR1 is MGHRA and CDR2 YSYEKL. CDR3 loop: CASSQHAQGENNEQFF. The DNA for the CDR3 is TGCGCCAGCAGCCAACATGCGCAGGGGGAGAACAATGAGCAGTTCTTC.

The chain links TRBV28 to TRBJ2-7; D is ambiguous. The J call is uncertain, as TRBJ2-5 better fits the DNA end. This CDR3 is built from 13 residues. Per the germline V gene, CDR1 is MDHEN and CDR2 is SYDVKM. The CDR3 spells CASSLTGLGTQYF. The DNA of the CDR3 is TGTGCCAGCAGTTTGACTGGGCTGGGGACCCAGTACTTC.

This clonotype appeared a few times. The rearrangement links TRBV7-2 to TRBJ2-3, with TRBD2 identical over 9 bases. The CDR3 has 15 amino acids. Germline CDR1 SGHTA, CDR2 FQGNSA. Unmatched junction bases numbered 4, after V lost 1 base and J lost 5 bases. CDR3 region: CASSLGLAGLDTQYF. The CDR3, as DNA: TGTGCCAGCAGCTTAGGTCTAGCGGGACTAGATACGCAGTATTTT.

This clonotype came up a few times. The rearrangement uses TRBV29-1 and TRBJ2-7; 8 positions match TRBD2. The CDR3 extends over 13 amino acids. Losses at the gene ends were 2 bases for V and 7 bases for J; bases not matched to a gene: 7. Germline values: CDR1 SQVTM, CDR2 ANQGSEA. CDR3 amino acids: CSVEKSGGNEQYF. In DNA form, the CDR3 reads TGCAGCGTTGAAAAAAGCGGGGGTAATGAGCAGTACTTC.

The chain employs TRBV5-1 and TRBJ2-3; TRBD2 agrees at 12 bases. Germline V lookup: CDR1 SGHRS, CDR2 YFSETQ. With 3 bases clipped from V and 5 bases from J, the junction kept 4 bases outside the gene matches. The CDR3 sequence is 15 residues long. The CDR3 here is CASSSGLAGKDTQYF. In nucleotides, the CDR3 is TGCGCCAGCAGCTCCGGACTAGCGGGGAAAGATACGCAGTATTTT.

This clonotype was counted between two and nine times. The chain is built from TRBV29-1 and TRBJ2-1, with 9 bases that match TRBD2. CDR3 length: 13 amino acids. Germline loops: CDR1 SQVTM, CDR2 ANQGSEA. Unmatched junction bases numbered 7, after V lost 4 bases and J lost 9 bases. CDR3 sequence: CSVVGSGSSEQFF. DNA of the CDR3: TGCAGCGTTGTTGGTAGCGGGAGTAGTGAGCAGTTCTTC.

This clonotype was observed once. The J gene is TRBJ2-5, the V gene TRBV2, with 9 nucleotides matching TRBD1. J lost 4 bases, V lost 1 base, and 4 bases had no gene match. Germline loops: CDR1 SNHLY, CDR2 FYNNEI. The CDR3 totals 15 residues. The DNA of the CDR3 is TGTGCCAGCAGTGAAGAGGAGACAGGGGGAGAGACCCAGTACTTC. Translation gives CASSEEETGGETQYF.

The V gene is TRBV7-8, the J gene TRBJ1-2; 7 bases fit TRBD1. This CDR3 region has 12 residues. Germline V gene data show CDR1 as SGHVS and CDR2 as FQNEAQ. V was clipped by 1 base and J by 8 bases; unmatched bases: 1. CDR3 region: CASSLGDSGYTF. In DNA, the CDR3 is TGTGCCAGCAGCTTAGGGGACAGCGGCTACACCTTC.

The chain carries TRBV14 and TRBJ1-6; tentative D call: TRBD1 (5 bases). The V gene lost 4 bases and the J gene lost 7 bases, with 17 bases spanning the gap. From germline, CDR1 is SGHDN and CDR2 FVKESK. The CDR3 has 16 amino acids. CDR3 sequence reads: CASSLGGSRGNSPLHF. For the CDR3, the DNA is TGTGCCAGCAGCCTTGGGGGGAGTAGGGGAAATTCACCCCTCCACTTT.

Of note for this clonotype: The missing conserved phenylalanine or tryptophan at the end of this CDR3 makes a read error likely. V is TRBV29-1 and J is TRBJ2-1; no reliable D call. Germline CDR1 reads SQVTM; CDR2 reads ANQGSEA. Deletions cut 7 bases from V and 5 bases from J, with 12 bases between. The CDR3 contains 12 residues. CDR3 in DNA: TGCAGCGGTAACGGGCCTCACAATGAGCAGTTCTGC. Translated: CSGNGPHNEQFC.

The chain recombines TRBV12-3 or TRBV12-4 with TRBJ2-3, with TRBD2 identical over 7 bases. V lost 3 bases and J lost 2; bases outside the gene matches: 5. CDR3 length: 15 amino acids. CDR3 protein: CASSLVLAVTDTQYF. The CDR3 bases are TGTGCCAGCAGTTTGGTCCTAGCGGTCACAGATACGCAGTATTTT.